The 32 T cell receptor beta chains given below trace back to one sample, sequenced in a study of technical replicates of blood from a few donors. Profiling relied on immunoSEQ multiplex PCR, and the TCRdb table lists in-frame clones only, not all of them. Of fewer than 20,000 clones listed, 82% are singletons. Source material: PBMCs. These receptors were taken from a human donor in good health. Some clones in this sample may be carry-over from other donors' samples.

Comments on this clone: Mismatch with germline at one junction end may stem from a read error. The chain is built from TRBV7-9 and TRBJ2-7; TRBD1 matches 11 bases. Germline CDR1 is SEHNR and CDR2 is FQNEAQ (reference sequence). CDR3 length: 16 amino acids. The CDR3 DNA is TGTGCCAGCAACTTACCCGGGACAGGGGGCTCCTACGAGCAGTACTTC. Protein: CASNLPGTGGSYEQYF.

The chain is built from TRBV6-5 and TRBJ1-1; D is uncertain. Germline CDR1 reads MNHEY; CDR2 reads SVGAGI. The CDR3 loop spans 13 amino acids. The ends were cut back, 0 bases at V and 6 bases at J, with 8 bases in the middle. CDR3 nucleotide sequence: TGTGCCAGCAGTTACTCGAACCGGGCTGAAGCTTTCTTT. Protein: CASSYSNRAEAFF.

The chain employs TRBV7-2 and TRBJ2-7; no definite D call. Germline CDR1 SGHTA, CDR2 FQGNSA. V was cut by 5 bases and J by 5 bases, with 7 bases left in between. CDR3 length: 11 residues. The CDR3 DNA follows: TGTGCCAGCAGCCTTCAGAACGAGCAGTACTTC. It codes for CASSLQNEQYF.

This rearrangement joins TRBV11-2 to TRBJ1-1, with 7 bases lining up with TRBD1. This CDR3 contains 15 residues. The trim removed 8 bases at V and 0 bases at J, leaving 9 bases unmatched. Germline V gene lookup returns CDR1 SGHAT and CDR2 FQNNGV. This CDR3 reads CASELARGMNTEAFF. The CDR3 DNA follows: TGTGCCAGCGAACTGGCCAGGGGGATGAACACTGAAGCTTTCTTT.

The chain recombines TRBV28 with TRBJ2-5; TRBD2 might be the D (6 bases). The CDR3 totals 13 residues. CDR1 and CDR2 from the germline V gene are MDHEN and SYDVKM. V gave up 5 bases and J gave up 5 bases, with 12 bases separating them. The CDR3 loop is CASSPTSRETQYF. CDR3 DNA sequence: TGTGCCAGCAGTCCTACTAGCCGGGAGACCCAGTACTTC. The whole variable domain, filled in from reference TRBV28 and TRBJ2-5, reads DVKVTQSSRYLVKRTGEKVFLECVQDMDHENMFWYRQDPGLGLRLIYFSYDVKMKEKGDIPEGYSVSREKKERFSLILESASTNQTSMYLCASSPTSRETQYFGPGTRLLVL.

Regarding this clone: This same CDR3 is encoded by further DNA sequences in the sample. The rearrangement links TRBV30 to TRBJ1-5; D perhaps matches TRBD1 (6 bases). Trimming pared 2 bases from V and 7 bases from J, leaving 12 bases between. The CDR3 totals 13 residues. Germline lookup yields CDR1 GTSNPN and CDR2 SVGIG (reference sequence). The CDR3 DNA is TGTGCCTGGAGTACAGGGCCTGGACAGCCCCAGCATTTT. This codes for CAWSTGPGQPQHF.

V gene TRBV27 combines with J gene TRBJ2-5; 9 nucleotides agree with TRBD1. This CDR3 has 16 residues. The junction had 13 bases not matched to a gene; V was cut back by 6 bases and J by 5 bases. Germline V gene sequence: CDR1 MNHEY, CDR2 SMNVEV (reference sequence). CDR3 loop: CASRQTDRGVFETQYF. CDR3 sequence (DNA): TGTGCCAGCAGGCAGACGGACAGGGGAGTTTTTGAGACCCAGTACTTC.

This chain connects TRBV19 to TRBJ2-1, with 10 bases fitting TRBD2. CDR1 LNHDA and CDR2 SQIVND come from the germline V gene (reference sequence). The CDR3 runs 15 residues. Unmatched junction bases numbered 4, after V lost 2 bases and J lost 6 bases. The CDR3 DNA follows: TGTGCCAGTAGTATATCGGGACTAGCGACCAATGAGCAGTTCTTC. This sequence encodes CASSISGLATNEQFF.

This clone is medium-sized. In nucleotides, the CDR3 is TGTGCCAGCAGCCCAGGGGGACAAGTTGAAGCTTTCTTT. Translation gives CASSPGGQVEAFF. This chain links TRBV11-2 with TRBJ1-1, with TRBD1 identical over 7 bases. With V trimmed by 5 bases and J by 7 bases, 7 bases remained unmatched. The CDR3 covers 13 residues. Per the germline V gene, CDR1 is SGHAT and CDR2 is FQNNGV.

This clone was counted a few times. The chain carries TRBV5-1 and TRBJ1-2; tentative D call: TRBD1 (6 bases). V was trimmed by 1 base and J by 7 bases, leaving 11 bases between them. The germline V gene encodes CDR1 SGHRS and CDR2 YFSETQ. The CDR3 has 13 residues. CDR3 in amino acids: CASSLNRDTGYTF. CDR3 sequence (DNA): TGCGCCAGCAGCTTGAACAGGGATACTGGCTACACCTTC.

This clone was detected only once. The rearrangement uses TRBV30 and TRBJ1-5; D call uncertain. Between the trimmed V and J ends, which lost 2 bases and 3 bases, there was a span of 8 bases. The CDR3 consists of 13 residues. Germline V gene data show CDR1 as GTSNPN and CDR2 as SVGIG (reference sequence). CDR3 coding DNA: TGTGCCTGGAGTTTCTCGGTCAATCAGCCCCAGCATTTT. This encodes CAWSFSVNQPQHF.

The chain uses TRBV5-4 and TRBJ2-2; 9 nucleotides agree with TRBD2. CDR1 and CDR2 (germline): SGHNT, YYREEE (reference sequence). V shed 1 base, J shed 5 bases, and the junction held 6 bases outside the gene matches. The CDR3 contains 16 residues. The CDR3 loop reads CASSLRLAGSTGELFF. In DNA form, the CDR3 reads TGTGCCAGCAGCTTGCGTCTAGCGGGGTCTACCGGGGAGCTGTTTTTT.

This clone was found a few times. The chain links TRBV28 to TRBJ1-1; D is possibly TRBD1 (6 bases). Looked up from germline, CDR1 is MDHEN and CDR2 is SYDVKM. The V end lost 1 base, the J end lost 0 bases, and 15 bases lay between the germline ends. The CDR3 extends over 17 amino acids. The DNA for the CDR3 is TGTGCCAGCAGTTTATCCCAACCGAAGGGGGTGAACACTGAAGCTTTCTTT. Its translation: CASSLSQPKGVNTEAFF.

V usage is TRBV18 and J usage is TRBJ1-3, with D possibly being TRBD1 (5 bases). The length of the CDR3 is 13 residues. Trimming took off 5 bases at V and 7 bases at J, with 12 bases between the two ends. The germline V gene has CDR1 KGHSH and CDR2 LQKENI. The CDR3 DNA follows: TGTGCCAGCTCAACGGGGACTCCCAACACCATATATTTT. Translated, it gives CASSTGTPNTIYF.

The chain couples TRBV30 to TRBJ2-5; TRBD2 agrees at 7 bases. The end of the DNA is better explained by TRBJ2-7, so the J call may be wrong. The CDR3 has 12 amino acids. Germline V gene sequence: CDR1 GTSNPN, CDR2 SVGIG (reference sequence). CDR3 in DNA: TGTGCCTGGAGACGGGACTATTACGAGCAGTACTTC. Protein: CAWRRDYYEQYF.

In DNA, the CDR3 is TGTGCCAGCAGCCCTCTCTGGGTAGCGGGAGCGCGAAATGAGCAGTTCTTC. This encodes CASSPLWVAGARNEQFF. This chain uses TRBV7-2 with TRBJ2-1, with 9 bases matching TRBD2. CDR3 length equals 17 residues. V gave up 5 bases and J gave up 7 bases; unmatched junction bases: 15. Germline V gene lookup returns CDR1 SGHTA and CDR2 FQGNSA.

The CDR3 loop reads CASSPWSSGSRGEQFF. The CDR3 region has the DNA TGTGCCAGTAGCCCCTGGAGTAGCGGGAGCAGGGGTGAGCAGTTCTTC. V is TRBV19 and J is TRBJ2-1; 9 positions match TRBD2. The ends lost 6 bases at V and 9 bases at J; junction bases unmatched: 15. The CDR3 loop spans 16 amino acids. CDR1 is LNHDA, CDR2 SQIVND, per germline (reference sequence).

This rearrangement joins TRBV10-3 to TRBJ1-2; possible D gene TRBD1, 5 bases. V was shortened by 4 bases and J by 4 bases, with 10 bases between the two germline ends. This CDR3 has 13 residues. CDR1 is ENHRY, CDR2 SYGVKD, per germline. CDR3 nucleotides: TGTGCCATCAGTGTTCAGGGATCCTATGGCTACACCTTC. Translating it yields CAISVQGSYGYTF.

The chain has TRBV27 and TRBJ1-2; D may be TRBD1 (5 bases). Germline V gives CDR1 MNHEY, CDR2 SMNVEV (reference sequence). This CDR3 region has 13 residues. Trimming left V 6 bases short and J 0 bases short, with 8 bases between. CDR3 in amino acids: CASRQTANYGYTF. The DNA for the CDR3 is TGTGCCAGCAGGCAGACAGCTAACTATGGCTACACCTTC.

In its sample, this clone was seen once. The rearrangement uses TRBV5-1 and TRBJ1-2; TRBD1 agrees at 9 bases. The trim removed 2 bases at V and 6 bases at J, leaving 11 bases unmatched. The CDR3 runs to 16 residues. CDR1 is SGHRS, CDR2 YFSETQ, per germline. The CDR3 region has the DNA TGCGCCAGCAGCTTCCTACAGGGGGCGGGTTCGGATGGCTACACCTTC. Translation: CASSFLQGAGSDGYTF.

The V call is TRBV19, the J call TRBJ2-5; D is possibly TRBD1 (6 bases). The CDR3 consists of 15 residues. Deletions cut 3 bases from V and 4 bases from J, with 15 bases between. CDR1 is LNHDA, CDR2 SQIVND, per germline (reference sequence). The CDR3 here is CASSMPVTGRETQYF. CDR3 sequence (DNA): TGTGCCAGTAGTATGCCGGTAACAGGGAGAGAGACCCAGTACTTC. Complete variable domain (other parts from reference TRBV19 and TRBJ2-5): DGGITQSPKYLFRKEGQNVTLSCEQNLNHDAMYWYRQDPGQGLRLIYYSQIVNDFQKGDIAEGYSVSREKKESFPLTVTSAQKNPTAFYLCASSMPVTGRETQYFGPGTRLLVL.

The chain has TRBV18 and TRBJ2-7, with 7 bases matching TRBD2. V shed 3 bases, J shed 3 bases, and the junction held 14 bases outside the gene matches. CDR1 is KGHSH and CDR2 is LQKENI in the germline V gene. CDR3 length: 17 residues. The CDR3 loop is CASSPGTTHSVFYEQYF. The CDR3 nucleotides are TGTGCCAGCTCACCCGGGACTACCCACAGCGTATTCTACGAGCAGTACTTC.

The V and J genes are TRBV11-3 and TRBJ2-7; TRBD2 agrees at 11 bases. The CDR3 sequence is 17 residues long. The junction had 14 bases not matched to a gene; V was cut back by 5 bases and J by 5 bases. Germline assignment: CDR1 SGHNT and CDR2 YENEEA. The CDR3 protein is CASSLGSLAGGTHEQYF. DNA for the CDR3: TGTGCCAGCAGCCTAGGGTCCCTAGCGGGAGGCACCCACGAGCAGTACTTC.

The chain is built from TRBV6-5 and TRBJ2-3, with D possibly matching TRBD2 (7 bases). The CDR3 runs 14 residues. Germline CDR1 and CDR2: MNHEY and SVGAGI. The V gene lost 7 bases and the J gene lost 4 bases, with 15 bases spanning the gap. CDR3 coding DNA: TGTGCCAGCACTCCGGGCGGGGGCCCAGATACGCAGTATTTT. As protein: CASTPGGGPDTQYF.

This clone was detected only a few times. The chain couples TRBV19 to TRBJ1-4; 7 nucleotides align to TRBD1. The CDR3 runs 14 residues. J was trimmed by 2 bases and V by 6 bases; bases with no gene match: 3. Germline V lookup: CDR1 LNHDA, CDR2 SQIVND (reference sequence). The CDR3 DNA follows: TGTGCCAGTAGCCTACAGGGGACTAATGAAAAACTGTTTTTT. Amino acids: CASSLQGTNEKLFF.

This chain joins TRBV6-6 and TRBJ1-1; 8 bases align to TRBD1. Germline CDR1 reads MNHNY; CDR2 reads SVGAGI (reference sequence). The CDR3 sequence is 14 residues long. Trimming took 5 bases from V and 7 from J; bases not matched to a gene: 9. CDR3 region: CASSGRQGPHEAFF. The DNA for the CDR3 is TGTGCCAGCAGTGGGCGACAGGGGCCTCATGAAGCTTTCTTT.

Here the CDR3 DNA reads TGTGCCAGCAGTTTAACAGGGACTAATGTATACTTC. Translated, it gives CASSLTGTNVYF. The chain couples TRBV28 to TRBJ2-5; D is perhaps TRBD2 (7 bases). The length of the CDR3 is 12 residues. The V end lost 2 bases, the J end lost 14 bases, and 15 bases lay between the germline ends. Per germline, CDR1 MDHEN and CDR2 SYDVKM.

This clone was observed a few times. V usage is TRBV18 and J usage is TRBJ1-1, with D perhaps TRBD1 (5 bases). This CDR3 is 13 amino acids long. V was pared by 2 bases and J by 1 base, with 5 bases between. CDR1 and CDR2 from the germline V gene are KGHSH and LQKENI. This chain's CDR3 is CASSPGQNTEAFF. The CDR3 DNA reads as TGTGCCAGCTCACCAGGACAGAACACTGAAGCTTTCTTT.

This clone was seen just once. The chain is built from TRBV25-1 and TRBJ1-2; D is ambiguous. CDR3 size: 15 residues. Looked up from germline, CDR1 is MGHDK and CDR2 is SYGVNS. V lost 3 bases, J lost 1 base, and 12 bases lay in between. Here the CDR3 reads CASSDSPRVNYGYTF. The CDR3 DNA reads TGTGCCAGCAGTGACAGTCCCCGGGTTAACTATGGCTACACCTTC.

V usage is TRBV5-1 and J usage is TRBJ2-7; 10 positions agree with TRBD2. The CDR3 loop spans 14 amino acids. Trimming cost V 7 bases and J 4 bases; bases outside gene matches: 8. Germline V lookup: CDR1 SGHRS, CDR2 YFSETQ. CDR3 amino acids: CASALAGEGYEQYF. CDR3 nucleotides: TGCGCCAGCGCTCTAGCGGGAGAGGGGTACGAGCAGTACTTC.

This clone was observed a handful of times. This chain uses TRBV5-1 with TRBJ2-7; TRBD2 agrees at 12 bases. CDR1 SGHRS and CDR2 YFSETQ come from the germline V gene. This CDR3 contains 18 residues. The V segment lost 0 bases and the J segment 2 bases; nucleotides outside the gene matches: 9. This chain's CDR3 is CASSLVLAGGLTAYEQYF. The CDR3 DNA sequence: TGCGCCAGCAGCTTGGTACTAGCGGGAGGCCTAACCGCCTACGAGCAGTACTTC.

The gene calls are TRBV5-6 and TRBJ2-3; D gene ambiguous. Looked up from germline, CDR1 is SGHDT and CDR2 is YYEEEE. CDR3 length: 12 residues. V was pared by 0 bases and J by 4 bases, with 3 bases between. CDR3: CASSLAADTQYF. The CDR3 DNA reads as TGTGCCAGCAGCTTGGCCGCAGATACGCAGTATTTT.